These 14 T cell receptor beta chains came from one sample sequenced in a study of spatial heterogeneity in lung cancer. Time point specified: sample taken at primary tumor resection. In each case, whole RNA from tumor, nontumor lung or frozen PBMC was sequenced unsorted. From the 5' RACE reads, TCRdb called clonotypes with MiXCR, one entry per CDR3 protein. The sample includes over 10,000 distinct CDR3 sequences, about 14% of them seen just once. The sequences come from PBMCs, collected at surgery. The source is a male donor with early-stage non-small cell lung cancer.

This clonotype has just a few counts. The J gene is TRBJ2-7, the V gene TRBV20-1; D uncertain. The CDR3 loop spans 14 amino acids. The germline gives CDR1 DFQATT, CDR2 SNEGSKA (reference sequence). With 5 bases removed from V and 2 bases from J, the gap between germline ends came to 16 bases. In DNA, the CDR3 is TGCAGTGCTTGTCCGAGCCAGGACCCCTACGAGCAGTACTTC. This translates into CSACPSQDPYEQYF.

The sample holds many counts of this clonotype. The chain is built from TRBV20-1 and TRBJ2-3, with D hard to call. This CDR3 comprises 14 residues. The ends were cut back, 1 base at V and 2 bases at J, with 10 bases in the middle. Looked up from germline, CDR1 is DFQATT and CDR2 is SNEGSKA (reference sequence). The CDR3, as DNA: TGCAGTGCTAGAGGCACAGCCCTCACAGATACGCAGTATTTT. Translation: CSARGTALTDTQYF.

This clonotype was recorded a few times. V gene TRBV6-2 or TRBV6-3 combines with J gene TRBJ1-5; D gene uncertain. Germline-derived CDR1 and CDR2 are MNHEY and SVGEGT. The CDR3 loop spans 12 amino acids. Trimming took 6 bases from V and 7 from J, leaving 10 bases between them. The DNA of the CDR3 is TGTGCCAGCAGCCCACTCGGGCAGCCCCAGCATTTT. Its translation: CASSPLGQPQHF.

This clonotype was counted ten times or more. The DNA of the CDR3 is TGTGCCAGCAGTGTGCATTCGGGACTAAAGTACAATGAGCAGTTCTTC. It encodes CASSVHSGLKYNEQFF. The rearrangement joins TRBV2 to TRBJ2-1, with TRBD2 identical over 7 bases. J was trimmed by 4 bases and V by 4 bases; bases with no gene match: 10. The CDR3 totals 16 residues. The V gene's germline CDR1 is SNHLY and CDR2 FYNNEI.

The table lists this clonotype with many counts. The V call is TRBV28, the J call TRBJ1-5, with a weak D call TRBD1 (6 bases). Trimming removed 2 bases from V and 8 bases from J, with 13 bases in between. This CDR3 is 14 amino acids long. Per germline, CDR1 MDHEN and CDR2 SYDVKM. As DNA, the CDR3 is TGTGCCAGCAGTTTACAGGGGCCTCGGGAGCCCCAGCATTTT. Residues: CASSLQGPREPQHF.

V and J are TRBV4-3 and TRBJ2-1, with 12 bases aligning to TRBD2. Losses at the gene ends were 0 bases for V and 8 bases for J; bases not matched to a gene: 8. There are 17 residues in the CDR3. Germline CDR1 is LGHNA and CDR2 is YSLEER. Here the CDR3 DNA reads TGCGCCAGCAGCCAAGATTTGGCTAGCGGGGGGGGATATGAGCAGTTCTTC. Its protein product is CASSQDLASGGGYEQFF.

This clonotype was detected many times. V and J are TRBV20-1 and TRBJ2-3; D might be TRBD2 (5 bases). Germline CDR1 is DFQATT and CDR2 is SNEGSKA (reference sequence). The CDR3 runs to 12 residues. The CDR3, as DNA: TGCAGCCGGAGCGGTGGGACAGATACGCAGTATTTT. Amino acid sequence: CSRSGGTDTQYF.

For this clonotype: A read error may explain this, as a much larger clone is one base away. V is TRBV5-4 and J is TRBJ1-6; the match to TRBD1 covers 8 bases. CDR1 and CDR2 from the germline V gene are SGHNT and YYREEE (reference sequence). CDR3 length: 16 amino acids. The CDR3 sequence is CTSSSGQGMYNSPLHF. The CDR3 DNA reads TGTACCAGCAGCTCCGGACAGGGCATGTATAATTCACCCCTCCACTTT.

The V and J genes are TRBV29-1 and TRBJ2-7, with D possibly being TRBD1 (5 bases). Germline CDR1 SQVTM, CDR2 ANQGSEA. The CDR3 is 13 residues long. Trimming removed 1 base at V and 9 bases at J, with 16 bases between. This CDR3 is CSVEGARRGGQYF. The CDR3 bases are TGCAGCGTTGAAGGGGCGAGAAGGGGCGGGCAGTACTTC.

This clonotype was counted between two and nine times. The chain has TRBV30 and TRBJ2-5; 7 bases fit TRBD1. The CDR3 consists of 14 residues. The J segment lost 3 bases and the V segment lost 5 bases, leaving 9 bases of the junction unmatched. Germline lookup yields CDR1 GTSNPN and CDR2 SVGIG (reference sequence). CDR3 bases: TGTGCCTGGGAGCTCCCGGACAGGAAAGAGACCCAGTACTTC. Amino acid sequence: CAWELPDRKETQYF.

The chain employs TRBV29-1 and TRBJ1-2; D remains unclear. Germline V lookup: CDR1 SQVTM, CDR2 ANQGSEA. The CDR3 totals 14 residues. The V end was cut by 7 bases, the J end by 0 bases, with 15 bases between. The CDR3 spells CSGLEQEANYGYTF. The CDR3 DNA reads TGCAGCGGACTCGAGCAGGAAGCTAACTATGGCTACACCTTC.

Many counts were recorded for this clonotype. This chain links TRBV27 with TRBJ2-4, with TRBD2 identical over 7 bases. The CDR3 has 15 amino acids. Germline lookup yields CDR1 MNHEY and CDR2 SMNVEV (reference sequence). Trimming removed 5 bases from V and 9 bases from J; junction bases left unmatched: 13. The CDR3 loop reads CASSPPGLHKAIQYF. CDR3 bases: TGTGCCAGCAGTCCACCGGGACTACACAAAGCCATTCAGTACTTC.

Here the CDR3 reads CASSLREQETQYF. Written as DNA, the CDR3 is TGCGCCAGCAGCCTCCGGGAGCAAGAGACCCAGTACTTC. The rearrangement joins TRBV4-3 to TRBJ2-5; tentatively, D is TRBD2 (6 bases). Germline V gives CDR1 LGHNA, CDR2 YSLEER. With 4 bases removed from V and 2 bases from J, the gap between germline ends came to 8 bases. The CDR3 covers 13 residues.

The table lists this clonotype with a few counts. The chain employs TRBV3-1 and TRBJ1-1; D is unresolved. Germline V gene lookup returns CDR1 LGHDT and CDR2 YNNKEL (reference sequence). The CDR3 consists of 13 residues. Trimming cost V 0 bases and J 3 bases, with 5 bases left between them. The CDR3: CASSQEDYTEAFF. The CDR3 bases are TGTGCCAGCAGCCAAGAAGACTACACTGAAGCTTTCTTT.